This T cell receptor beta chain appears in the sequencing data of a study of T cell repertoires in cytomegalovirus infection. Study-wide findings and caveats: It was HLA-C-restricted CMV-specific TCR beta clonotypes that dominated the response ex vivo.

The CDR3 spans 14 residues. Trimming took 6 bases from V and 3 from J; bases not matched to a gene: 8. CDR1 SQVTM and CDR2 ANQGSEA come from the germline V gene. As to this clonotype: The target antigen is unknown.

MiXCR was run by TCRdb on the reads, yielding one entry per CDR3 protein. The sample has some 700,000 distinct CDR3 sequences, 35% to 45% seen once. This receptor was identified in a human donor in good health (CMV status not recorded). Some clones in this sample may be carry-over from other donors' samples. V and J are TRBV29-1 and TRBJ2-7; 10 bases are shared with TRBD2. The sequencing sample was made of PBMCs. The CDR3 nucleotides read TGCAGCGTGAGCCTTAGCGGGAGGATCTACGAGCAGTACTTC. Its protein is CSVSLSGRIYEQYF.